A selection of T cell receptor beta chains follows, all from one sample in a study of T cell changes during pregnancy in multiple sclerosis. The data were produced by immunoSEQ multiplex PCR, yet TCRdb's version contains in-frame clones alone and is incomplete. The table has roughly 100,000 clones, less than 95% seen once. The sequenced sample was peripheral blood, obtained in the second trimester of pregnancy. Every receptor here comes from a female donor in good health, enrolled as a control in a pregnancy study. The conserved cysteine and the conserved F or W are not part of the CDR3 here. The D gene is left open where the match is weak.

>TRBD1|TRBV5-1
ASSLVGQTNEKLF
>.|TRBV10-3
AISESGGAGQPQH
>TRBD2|TRBV19
ASSRTSGFTDTQY
>.|TRBV5-5
ASSLAHIRELNTEAF
>TRBD1|TRBV7-2
ASSSTTGPNQPQH
>TRBD1|TRBV11-2
ASSTRQGGPDTEAF
>.|TRBV11-2
ASSYGLGGEGYGYT
>TRBD1|TRBV7-9
ASSLGQGVKAEAF
>.|TRBV6-5
ASSAARSPSGEQY
>TRBD2|TRBV7-9
ASSLWTSGMDTQY
>.|TRBV4-1
ASSRQVMRGEKLF
>.|TRBV5-1
ASSLGGATNEKLF
>TRBD2|TRBV10-3
AIRRLAGGLYEQY